This T cell receptor (beta chain) was identified in a study of human T cells and chemical hapten exposure. As for the study in general: Patch tests applied 0.01% DPC to the upper back and were scored after 6 days. General study results and limits: Sensitizing to DPC left TCRs with a frequency above 1 in 1000 unaltered. The donors suffered from alopecia, so their immune response may not match that of healthy people.

This clonotype was seen a few times. The antigen is unknown. TCRdb re-called the RACE reads with MiXCR, one entry per CDR3 protein. The sample lists 35,000 to 45,000 distinct CDR3 sequences, 12% occurring once. Time point described: patch test 3, about 24 weeks after DPC sensitization. Treatment indicated: therapeutic diphenylcyclopropenone sensitization with weekly scalp DPC. Extraction of total RNA was performed on unfractionated whole blood. This CDR3 has 15 residues. CDR1 KGHSH and CDR2 LQKENI come from the germline V gene. Trimming cost V 4 bases and J 0 bases, with 10 bases left between them. Sequenced material: whole blood, taken in connection with sensitization to the hapten diphenylcyclopropenone (DPC). The receptor's source is a woman between 40 and 50 years old with alopecia areata. Some clones in this sample may be carry-over from other donors' samples. The rearrangement links TRBV18 to TRBJ1-3, with D uncertain. This CDR3 is CASSLTESSGNTIYF. In DNA, the CDR3 is TGTGCCAGCTCACTTACGGAGAGCTCTGGAAACACCATATATTTT.